What follows describes a single TCR beta chain. These data belong to a study of blood T cells in healthy people across ages. The authors ran a second PCR of about 6 to 11 cycles using a sample-barcoded 5' primer and a J-beta primer mix. In TCRdb, the 5' RACE reads were re-called with MiXCR into one record per CDR3 protein. Of 980,000 or so distinct CDR3 sequences listed, 48% were seen once; the top ten hold around 15%. V lost 4 bases to trimming and J lost 7 bases; unmatched junction nucleotides: 16. The CDR3 covers 16 residues. The germline V gene encodes CDR1 SGDLS and CDR2 YYNGEE. Sequences were obtained from blood. The receptor's source is a man aged 25-45 years in good health. This chain joins TRBV9 and TRBJ1-2; 7 bases agree with TRBD1. The CDR3, as DNA: TGTGCCAGCAGCTTCGGGACAGCGATTTTATCGGCTGGCTACACCTTC. This encodes CASSFGTAILSAGYTF.